This TCR beta chain was found in a study of blood T cell repertoires in COVID-19. Libraries were prepared by immunoSEQ multiplex PCR; TCRdb keeps only in-frame clonotypes and omits some of them. Of approximately 170,000 clones detected, 70% to 90% appear once; the ten largest clones hold approximately 9.9%. During active infection, Seattle patients enrolled and were then monitored through disease. Germline V gene sequence: CDR1 SGHTS, CDR2 YDEGEE. With V trimmed by 3 bases and J by 5 bases, 7 bases remained unmatched. This CDR3 contains 14 residues. Material for sequencing was peripheral blood. The rearrangement links TRBV5-8 to TRBJ2-7; TRBD1 matches at 8 bases. The clonotype originates from a woman in her fifties or sixties with COVID-19, enrolled during active disease. DNA of the CDR3: TGTGCCAGCAGCTCCGGACAGGGCAGGAACGAGCAGTACTTC. It encodes CASSSGQGRNEQYF. The full variable domain, in which reference TRBV5-8 and TRBJ2-7 provide the parts outside the CDR3, is EAGVTQSPTHLIKTRGQQATLRCSPISGHTSVYWYQQALGLGLQFLLWYDEGEERNRGNFPPRFSGRQFPNYSSELNVNALELEDSALYLCASSSGQGRNEQYFGPGTRLTVT.